This T cell receptor (beta chain) was sequenced for a study of blood T cell repertoires in COVID-19 (dated by TCRdb to about 2020). Turning to the overall study: The collaborator samples originated in the United States, Italy and Spain and spanned the acute and convalescent phases of COVID-19. A freely available public database, intended as a resource for researchers studying the immune response to SARS-CoV-2, is where the repertoires were released. The sample metadata nearly always contained a de-identified subject ID, COVID-19 status, age in years and sex. Samples came from the ongoing ImmuneRACE study (first 160 participants) plus 1,254 subjects from 6 global collaborators. Where HLA class I and class II types were available, the types were taken from metadata supplied by the sample provider, not from assay-based typing. The prospective study material was composed of cDNA or gDNA derived from T cells, B-cell-depleted T cells, or PBMCs. Deeply sampled blood TCRbeta repertoires from subjects exposed to, actively infected with, or recovered from COVID-19 were included in the dataset. The paper's findings and limits, for the study overall: How much clinical and demographic metadata was included differed by source and by participant, and the metadata was provided uncurated.

The immunoSEQ Assay, a bias-controlled multiplex PCR, was used to amplify TCRbeta CDR3 regions from genomic DNA. On the authors' methods: Within the assay, amplification of reference gene primers was used to estimate how many nucleated cells each sample contained. Sequence reads were collapsed and filtered to measure the absolute abundance of every unique TCRbeta CDR3 rearrangement. For each sample, productive Simpson clonality was calculated as the square root of Simpson's diversity index over productive rearrangements. TCRdb retrieved this table from immuneACCESS and kept in-frame rearrangements only. Not all clones are present; in checked studies, unresolved V genes account for under half, and no reason is known for the remainder. The DNA gave D and trimming, while V, J and clone size come from that table. Present in this sample are 95,000 to 150,000 clones, about 86% of which were seen just once. Roughly 2.1% of the sample belongs to the ten largest clones.

Of note for this clone: It lacks a known antigen. Per-nucleotide qualities are absent, and no much larger clonotype sits a single base away.

Whole blood was collected in K2EDTA tubes by collaborating institutions according to the institutions' own protocols. Collaborator samples were shipped for TCRbeta analysis as frozen whole blood, isolated PBMCs, or DNA extracted from either sample type. This receptor was obtained from a woman between 50 and 59 years old with acute or convalescent COVID-19. What was sequenced was peripheral blood.

The CDR3 corresponds to CASGDRTYEQYF. The DNA sequence reads TGCGCCAGCGGGGACAGGACCTACGAGCAGTACTTC. The rearrangement joined TRBV4-1 to TRBJ2-7, and 8 junction bases match TRBD1. As encoded in the germline V gene, CDR1 is MGHRA while CDR2 is YSYEKL. The germline V end is reduced by 8 bases and the J end by 2 bases; junction bases left unmatched: 2. The CDR3 runs 12 residues from the cysteine to the phenylalanine. The DNA shown is the 36-base CDR3, in frame from base 1.